The 21 T cell receptor beta chains in this list originate from one sample, sequenced in a study of CD8 T cells in Susac syndrome. Reverse transcription of roughly 0.5 to 1 ug RNA was performed with random hexamers. MiXCR was run by TCRdb on the immunoSEQ multiplex PCR reads, yielding one entry per CDR3 protein. The sample records approximately 260,000 distinct CDR3 sequences, 95% to 97% being singletons. The sample was CD4+ T cells from PBMCs. These receptors were taken from a human donor with Susac syndrome.

CDR3 in amino acids: CASSQVRTLGGYTF. For the CDR3, the DNA is TGTGCCAGCAGCCAAGTCAGGACCCTCGGTGGCTACACCTTC. This rearrangement joins TRBV3-1 to TRBJ1-2; D ambiguous. Trimming stripped 1 base from V and 7 bases from J, with 13 bases between. CDR3 length equals 14 residues. Germline CDR1 and CDR2: LGHDT and YNNKEL (reference sequence). Full variable domain (remainder filled in from reference TRBV3-1 and TRBJ1-2): DTAVSQTPKYLVTQMGNDKSIKCEQNLGHDTMYWYKQDSKKFLKIMFSYNNKELIINETVPNRFSPKSPDKAHLNLHINSLELGDSAVYFCASSQVRTLGGYTFGSGTRLTVV.

The genes are TRBV4-1 and TRBJ2-7; no clear D. Trimming pared 0 bases from V and 4 bases from J, leaving 13 bases between. This CDR3 has 15 amino acids. Germline CDR1 is MGHRA and CDR2 is YSYEKL. The CDR3 is CASSQDFGLKYEQYF. The CDR3 DNA sequence: TGCGCCAGCAGCCAAGATTTCGGGCTTAAGTACGAGCAGTACTTC.

V and J are TRBV11-1 and TRBJ2-7; D possibly corresponds to TRBD2 (6 bases). V lost 2 bases and J 5 bases, leaving 13 bases between the germline ends. Germline CDR1 SGHAT, CDR2 FQDESV (reference sequence). The CDR3 totals 14 residues. In nucleotides, the CDR3 is TGTGCCAGCAGCTTATCGTGGAGGGCCCACGAGCAGTACTTC. Translated: CASSLSWRAHEQYF.

The CDR3 reads CATSDRDSNYGYTF. The CDR3, as DNA: TGTGCCACCAGTGATCGGGACAGCAACTATGGCTACACCTTC. The chain couples TRBV24-1 to TRBJ1-2; 7 positions match TRBD1. The CDR3 spans 14 residues. Germline-derived CDR1 and CDR2 are KGHDR and SFDVKD. V gave up 3 bases and J gave up 2 bases; unmatched junction bases: 2.

The chain links TRBV12-3 or TRBV12-4 to TRBJ1-2; unclear D gene. The CDR3 is 13 residues long. Trimming cost V 5 bases and J 8 bases, with 15 bases left between them. The CDR3 spells CASSRGLSGGYTF. The CDR3 DNA reads as TGTGCCAGCAGTCGAGGTCTATCGGGAGGCTACACCTTC.

DNA for the CDR3: TGTGCCTGGAGTATAGGGGGGGTTAGCAATCAGCCCCAGCATTTT. This gives the protein CAWSIGGVSNQPQHF. The V and J genes are TRBV30 and TRBJ1-5; tentative D call: TRBD1 (6 bases). Trimming cost V 2 bases and J 0 bases, with 11 bases left between them. CDR3 length equals 15 residues. Germline V gives CDR1 GTSNPN, CDR2 SVGIG (reference sequence).

J is TRBJ1-3 and V is TRBV25-1; D unclear. Germline V gene sequence: CDR1 MGHDK, CDR2 SYGVNS. Between the trimmed V and J ends, which lost 4 bases and 0 bases, there was a span of 22 bases. The CDR3 length is 19 residues. In DNA form, the CDR3 reads TGTGCCAGCAGTGTAGGAGGGTCCGGAATAGCCGGCTCTGGAAACACCATATATTTT. Translation gives CASSVGGSGIAGSGNTIYF.

The chain carries TRBV11-2 and TRBJ2-5, with 7 positions matching TRBD2. Germline V lookup: CDR1 SGHAT, CDR2 FQNNGV. CDR3 length equals 14 residues. V shed 5 bases, J shed 4 bases, and the junction held 7 bases outside the gene matches. CDR3 coding DNA: TGTGCCAGCAGCCCGGGGGGTATGGGAGAGACCCAGTACTTC. Its protein product is CASSPGGMGETQYF.

This clonotype was observed a single time. This chain connects TRBV2 to TRBJ2-7; 10 positions agree with TRBD2. Per germline, CDR1 SNHLY and CDR2 FYNNEI. V shed 1 base and J 5 bases; nucleotides not matched to a gene: 5. The CDR3 contains 15 residues. CDR3 sequence: CASSEGLLAGNEQYF. The CDR3, as DNA: TGTGCCAGCAGTGAAGGCCTACTAGCGGGGAACGAGCAGTACTTC.

The gene calls are TRBV28 and TRBJ1-5; tentatively, D is TRBD1 (5 bases). V was pared by 2 bases and J by 2 bases, with 10 bases between. The CDR3 loop spans 15 amino acids. Germline CDR1 MDHEN, CDR2 SYDVKM. The CDR3 region is CASSLRGLGNQPQHF. The CDR3 nucleotides read TGTGCCAGCAGTTTACGGGGGTTAGGCAATCAGCCCCAGCATTTT.

This rearrangement joins TRBV20-1 to TRBJ2-7; TRBD2 matches at 8 bases. This CDR3 region has 13 residues. V trimming: 0 bases; J trimming: 8 bases; junction bases outside the gene matches: 6. Germline V lookup: CDR1 DFQATT, CDR2 SNEGSKA (reference sequence). CDR3 coding DNA: TGCAGTGCTAGAGAGGCCAAGCGGGAGAAGCAGTACTTC. Translating it yields CSAREAKREKQYF.

The chain recombines TRBV19 with TRBJ2-7; TRBD1 matches 10 bases. V shed 6 bases and J 5 bases; nucleotides not matched to a gene: 10. Per germline, CDR1 LNHDA and CDR2 SQIVND (reference sequence). The CDR3 contains 15 residues. The CDR3 loop is CASSLGQGVFHEQYF. The CDR3 nucleotides are TGTGCCAGTAGCCTCGGACAGGGGGTTTTCCACGAGCAGTACTTC. Filled out from reference TRBV19 and TRBJ2-7, the complete variable domain reads DGGITQSPKYLFRKEGQNVTLSCEQNLNHDAMYWYRQDPGQGLRLIYYSQIVNDFQKGDIAEGYSVSREKKESFPLTVTSAQKNPTAFYLCASSLGQGVFHEQYFGPGTRLTVT.

V usage is TRBV30 and J usage is TRBJ1-4, with TRBD1 matching over 7 bases. Germline-derived CDR1 and CDR2 are GTSNPN and SVGIG (reference sequence). The CDR3 totals 14 residues. V was clipped by 7 bases and J by 3 bases; unmatched bases: 8. The DNA of the CDR3 is TGTGCCTATACCGGGACAGCCCCTAATGAAAAACTGTTTTTT. It translates to CAYTGTAPNEKLFF.

The chain has TRBV20-1 and TRBJ2-7; 13 bases are a match to TRBD2. This CDR3 is built from 17 residues. V lost 0 bases, J lost 6 bases, and 11 bases stayed unmatched. Germline V CDR1 and CDR2: DFQATT, SNEGSKA (reference sequence). The CDR3 DNA follows: TGCAGTGCTAGAGAAATAAGTAGGACTAGCGGGAGAGGCGAGCAGTACTTC. This codes for CSAREISRTSGRGEQYF.

The chain joins TRBV20-1 to TRBJ2-3; possibly TRBD2 for D (6 bases). Germline-derived CDR1 and CDR2 are DFQATT and SNEGSKA (reference sequence). Trimming stripped 3 bases from V and 1 base from J, with 11 bases between. This CDR3 has 14 residues. The CDR3 DNA is TGCAGTGCTAGGTCTGGCGGGGGCACAGATACGCAGTATTTT. Protein sequence: CSARSGGGTDTQYF.

The chain has TRBV27 and TRBJ1-1, with TRBD1 matching 8 bases. CDR1 and CDR2 (germline): MNHEY, SMNVEV (reference sequence). Germline trimming cut 7 bases from V and 7 bases from J; bases unmatched to any gene: 11. CDR3 length: 14 amino acids. The CDR3 loop reads CASIPRVGQGEAFF. CDR3 sequence (DNA): TGTGCCAGCATCCCCCGAGTAGGACAGGGTGAAGCTTTCTTT.

CDR3 sequence reads: CASSQDGLAGGRQETQYF. CDR3 bases: TGCGCCAGCAGCCAAGATGGACTAGCGGGAGGAAGGCAAGAGACCCAGTACTTC. The genes are TRBV4-1 and TRBJ2-5, with 14 nucleotides matching TRBD2. The CDR3 runs 18 residues. V lost 0 bases to trimming and J lost 2 bases; unmatched junction nucleotides: 5. CDR1 is MGHRA and CDR2 is YSYEKL in the germline V gene.

The rearrangement links TRBV18 to TRBJ2-7; 10 bases map to TRBD2. CDR1 KGHSH and CDR2 LQKENI come from the germline V gene. V trimming: 8 bases; J trimming: 4 bases; junction bases outside the gene matches: 11. The length of the CDR3 is 15 residues. This chain's CDR3 is CASHASSGSPYEQYF. Written as DNA, the CDR3 is TGTGCCAGCCATGCGTCTAGCGGGAGCCCTTACGAGCAGTACTTC.

CDR3 protein: CASNTGGPGYTF. As DNA, the CDR3 is TGTGCCAGCAACACAGGGGGGCCTGGCTACACCTTC. The genes are TRBV28 and TRBJ1-2, with 8 bases that match TRBD1. From germline, CDR1 is MDHEN and CDR2 SYDVKM. J was trimmed by 7 bases and V by 7 bases; bases with no gene match: 5. CDR3 size: 12 residues.

The chain uses TRBV3-1 and TRBJ2-2; D may be TRBD1 (7 bases). This CDR3 is built from 16 residues. Looked up from germline, CDR1 is LGHDT and CDR2 is YNNKEL (reference sequence). V was shortened by 1 base and J by 6 bases, with 15 bases between the two germline ends. CDR3 in amino acids: CASSQVGLRGPGELFF. CDR3 DNA sequence: TGTGCCAGCAGCCAAGTGGGACTTAGGGGGCCCGGGGAGCTGTTTTTT.

The rearrangement links TRBV20-1 to TRBJ2-7; TRBD2 matches 10 bases. CDR3 size: 15 residues. CDR1 and CDR2 from the germline V gene are DFQATT and SNEGSKA (reference sequence). With 5 bases clipped from V and 2 bases from J, the junction kept 9 bases outside the gene matches. CDR3 sequence: CSALMGLARTYEQYF. In nucleotides, the CDR3 is TGCAGTGCTCTCATGGGACTAGCGCGAACCTACGAGCAGTACTTC.